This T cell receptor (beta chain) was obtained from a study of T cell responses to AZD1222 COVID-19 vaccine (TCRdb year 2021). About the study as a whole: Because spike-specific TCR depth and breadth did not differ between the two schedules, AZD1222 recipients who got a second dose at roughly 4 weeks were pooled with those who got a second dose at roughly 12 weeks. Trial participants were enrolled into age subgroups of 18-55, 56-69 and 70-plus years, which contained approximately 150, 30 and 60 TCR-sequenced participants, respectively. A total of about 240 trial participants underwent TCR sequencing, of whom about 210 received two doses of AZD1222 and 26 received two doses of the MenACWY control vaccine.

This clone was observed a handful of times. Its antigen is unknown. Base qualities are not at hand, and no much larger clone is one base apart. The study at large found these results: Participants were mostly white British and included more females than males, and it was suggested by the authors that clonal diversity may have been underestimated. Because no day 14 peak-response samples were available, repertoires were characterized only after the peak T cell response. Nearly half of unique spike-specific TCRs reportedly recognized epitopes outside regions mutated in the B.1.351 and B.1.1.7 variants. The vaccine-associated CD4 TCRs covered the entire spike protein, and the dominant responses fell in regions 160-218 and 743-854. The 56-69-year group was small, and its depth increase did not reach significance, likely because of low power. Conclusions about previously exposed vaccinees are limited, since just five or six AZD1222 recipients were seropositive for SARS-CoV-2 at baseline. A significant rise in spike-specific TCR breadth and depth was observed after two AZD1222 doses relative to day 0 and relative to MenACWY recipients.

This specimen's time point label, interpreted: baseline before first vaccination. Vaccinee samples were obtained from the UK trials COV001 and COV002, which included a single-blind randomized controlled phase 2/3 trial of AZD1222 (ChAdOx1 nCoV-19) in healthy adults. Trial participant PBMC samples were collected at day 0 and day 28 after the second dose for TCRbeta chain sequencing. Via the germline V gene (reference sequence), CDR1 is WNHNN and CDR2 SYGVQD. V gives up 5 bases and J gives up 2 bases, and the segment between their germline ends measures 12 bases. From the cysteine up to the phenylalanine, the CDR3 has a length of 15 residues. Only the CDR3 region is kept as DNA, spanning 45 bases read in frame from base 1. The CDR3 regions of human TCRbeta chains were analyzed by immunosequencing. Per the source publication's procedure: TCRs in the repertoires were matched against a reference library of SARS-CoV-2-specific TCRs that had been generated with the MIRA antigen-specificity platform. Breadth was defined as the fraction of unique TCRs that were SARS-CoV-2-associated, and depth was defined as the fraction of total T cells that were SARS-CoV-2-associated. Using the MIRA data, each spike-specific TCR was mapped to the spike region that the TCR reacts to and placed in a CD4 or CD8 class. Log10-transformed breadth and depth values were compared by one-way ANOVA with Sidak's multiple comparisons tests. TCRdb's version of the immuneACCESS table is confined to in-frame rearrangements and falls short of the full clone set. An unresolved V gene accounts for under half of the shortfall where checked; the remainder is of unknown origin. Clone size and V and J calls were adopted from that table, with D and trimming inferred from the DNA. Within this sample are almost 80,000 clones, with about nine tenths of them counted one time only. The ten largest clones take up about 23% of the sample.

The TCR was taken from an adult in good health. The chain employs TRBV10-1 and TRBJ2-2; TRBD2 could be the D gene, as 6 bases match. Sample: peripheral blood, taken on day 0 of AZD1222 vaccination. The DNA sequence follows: TGCGCCAGCAGTTGGACTACCATAAACACCGGGGAGCTGTTTTTT. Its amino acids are CASSWTTINTGELFF.